The rows below give T cell receptor beta chains drawn from one sample of a study of cytomegalovirus exposure and HLA in healthy donors. This table comes from immunoSEQ multiplex PCR, and its TCRdb copy is limited to in-frame clones, with some not included. The sample holds 90,000 to 110,000 clones, about 80% seen once. Source material: PBMCs. The receptor source for this set is a woman aged 50 to 60 in good health and CMV-seropositive. Both conserved end residues are part of each CDR3. Each record gives: J gene, V gene, CDR3 protein.

>TRBJ1-3|TRBV29-1
CSVESPLSGNTIYF
>TRBJ2-1|TRBV2
CASSEQGAYYNEQFF
>TRBJ1-2|TRBV4-2
CASSSRTGEYGYTF
>TRBJ1-5|TRBV21-1
CASSSFRGPARCYSNQPQHF
>TRBJ1-1|TRBV7-9
CASSSTGNTEAFF
>TRBJ1-3|TRBV19
CASSLSRDIGNTIYF
>TRBJ2-2|TRBV5-1
CASSLDPGTGELFF
>TRBJ2-5|TRBV5-4
CASRPGGLAGEVETQYF
>TRBJ1-6|TRBV18
CASSPPAGLPLHF
>TRBJ1-3|TRBV6-5
CASSGQASSGNTIYF
>TRBJ2-3|TRBV7-3
CASSLVSSGGTSTDTQYF
>TRBJ1-6|TRBV27
CASSLTGGQNSPLHF
>TRBJ2-2|TRBV9
CASSVATGGGELFF
>TRBJ1-2|TRBV7-2
CASSLRRDGGYTF
>NA|TRBV2
CASKSPDSAYEQYF
>TRBJ2-1|TRBV2
CASRGTSGSAEQFF
>TRBJ1-1|TRBV7-9
CSSSSGQGIRAFF
>TRBJ2-7|TRBV7-2
CASSLQGGYDEQYF
>TRBJ2-7|TRBV11-3
CASSLYPGGDYEQYF
>TRBJ2-7|TRBV10-3
CAITTGESDEQYF
>TRBJ2-3|TRBV7-2
CASSLGQSSGITDTQYF
>TRBJ1-1|TRBV7-3
CASSSSPGIHEAFF
>TRBJ1-3|TRBV6-5
CASSYRTGVGNTIYF
>TRBJ1-2|TRBV11-2
CASSLFPGQDYGYTF
>TRBJ2-7|TRBV6-1
CASSLSRGTYEQYF
>TRBJ2-6|TRBV27
CASSNSGANGLTF
>TRBJ2-1|TRBV6-6
CASRTGAGGENNEQFF
>TRBJ2-1|TRBV19
CASSIPWDRGTGEQFF
>TRBJ1-1|TRBV28
CASSHTGTQAFF
>TRBJ2-1|TRBV4-2
CASSPSGRADEQFF
>TRBJ2-7|TRBV7-6
CASSLAGGREQYF
>TRBJ2-7|TRBV6-5
CASSYGTGGAYEQYF
>TRBJ2-7|TRBV6-5
CASSVRQSSYEQYF
>TRBJ1-1|TRBV19
CASSDRDGATEAFF
>TRBJ2-5|TRBV5-4
CASSSDRVGGVETQYF
>TRBJ1-5|TRBV2
CASRGDQGNQPQHF
>TRBJ2-2|TRBV9
CASSVDGRYTGELFF
>TRBJ1-6|TRBV5-6
CASSLGGQGRSPLHF
>TRBJ1-1|TRBV19
CASKRKMNTEAFF
>TRBJ2-7|TRBV7-9
CASSLSRGGYEQYF
>TRBJ1-1|TRBV6-5
CASRAGGTEAFF
>TRBJ2-3|TRBV9
CASSAQGAADTQYF
>TRBJ2-5|TRBV2
CASSEGLEETQYF
>TRBJ1-1|TRBV7-6
CASSSQANTEAFF
>TRBJ2-1|TRBV7-2
CASSLAGLADNEQFF
>TRBJ1-3|TRBV2
CASSDGTADKTGNTIYF
>TRBJ1-4|TRBV19
CASSYASNEKLFF
>TRBJ2-5|TRBV7-5
CARSPERGSDETQYF
>TRBJ1-4|TRBV12-5
CASGFPLTTGRPNEKLFF
>TRBJ2-7|TRBV10-3
CAISFRVDEQYF
>TRBJ2-1|TRBV11-3
CASSPRLATGNEQFF
>TRBJ2-3|TRBV19
CASKETSGSDTQYF